The sequence of this TCR beta chain was determined in a study of blood T cell repertoires in COVID-19. In the authors' methods: Reference gene primer amplification yielded estimated nucleated cell counts. Sequenced by immunoSEQ multiplex PCR; TCRdb stores in-frame clones only, minus some. V and J calls plus clone size are reproduced from that table; the DNA served to infer D and trimming. The sample carries more than 90,000 clones, 82% recorded once. CDR3 length: 12 residues. Looked up from germline, CDR1 is PRHDT and CDR2 is FYEKMQ (reference sequence). V gave up 6 bases and J gave up 0 bases, with 6 bases separating them.

Material for sequencing was peripheral blood. This sequence originates from a man at least 80 years old with acute or convalescent COVID-19. This rearrangement joins TRBV13 to TRBJ2-7, with D hard to call. CDR3 sequence reads: CASSPDSYEQYF. CDR3 DNA: TGTGCCAGCAGTCCAGACTCCTACGAGCAGTACTTC.